Below are 21 T cell receptor beta chains sequenced from a single sample in a study of blood T cell repertoires in COVID-19. The repertoire was sequenced with immunoSEQ multiplex PCR; TCRdb's copy has only in-frame clones and lacks some. The sample yields tens of thousands of clones, 75% to 90% seen once. Sample: peripheral blood. The receptor source for this set is a woman older than 75 with active or convalescent COVID-19.

This chain joins TRBV29-1 and TRBJ2-3, with D hard to call. In germline, CDR1 is SQVTM, CDR2 ANQGSEA. CDR3 size: 12 residues. Trimming cost V 3 bases and J 0 bases, with 4 bases left between them. The CDR3 region is CSVDSSTDTQYF. The CDR3 DNA reads as TGCAGCGTTGATTCTAGCACAGATACGCAGTATTTT.

This clone was observed a single time. This rearrangement joins TRBV6-6 to TRBJ1-2, with 8 bases matching TRBD1. Germline lookup yields CDR1 MNHNY and CDR2 SVGAGI (reference sequence). J was trimmed by 4 bases and V by 6 bases; bases with no gene match: 13. The CDR3 contains 16 residues. CDR3 protein: CASRPMGSGGSYGYTF. CDR3 bases: TGTGCCAGCAGGCCAATGGGGTCAGGGGGCAGCTATGGCTACACCTTC.

The chain is built from TRBV7-9 and TRBJ2-7; possible D gene TRBD1, 6 bases. Germline V CDR1 and CDR2: SEHNR, FQNEAQ (reference sequence). Trimming took 2 bases from V and 5 from J, leaving 10 bases between them. The CDR3 length is 13 residues. CDR3 DNA: TGTGCCAGCAGCTTATCAGGGGCCAACGAGCAGTACTTC. It is translated as CASSLSGANEQYF.

This chain links TRBV24-1 with TRBJ1-4; tentative D call: TRBD1 (5 bases). CDR1 is KGHDR and CDR2 is SFDVKD in the germline V gene. V lost 1 base to trimming and J lost 0 bases, with 20 bases between them. This CDR3 is built from 20 residues. As DNA, the CDR3 is TGTGCCACCAGTGATTTAACAGGACGATCGGTAAGAGCAACTAATGAAAAACTGTTTTTT. This sequence encodes CATSDLTGRSVRATNEKLFF.

V is TRBV6-5 and J is TRBJ2-2; TRBD1 is a possible D gene (7 bases). Trimming cost V 7 bases and J 6 bases, with 18 bases left between them. Germline V CDR1 and CDR2: MNHEY, SVGAGI. The CDR3 covers 15 residues. The chain's CDR3 is CASTLIPGGPGELFF. For the CDR3, the DNA is TGTGCCAGCACCCTAATCCCAGGGGGGCCCGGGGAGCTGTTTTTT.

The chain combines TRBV29-1 with TRBJ1-5; D is ambiguous. Germline CDR1 is SQVTM and CDR2 is ANQGSEA. The CDR3 extends over 12 amino acids. Trimming removed 7 bases from V and 0 bases from J, with 7 bases in between. The CDR3 DNA reads TGCAGCGCCCAGATTAGCAATCAGCCCCAGCATTTT. Translation: CSAQISNQPQHF. Combining the CDR3 with reference TRBV29-1 and TRBJ1-5 gives the whole variable domain SAVISQKPSRDICQRGTSLTIQCQVDSQVTMMFWYRQQPGQSLTLIATANQGSEATYESGFVIDKFPISRPNLTFSTLTVSNMSPEDSSIYLCSAQISNQPQHFGDGTRLSIL.

The V call is TRBV5-4, the J call TRBJ2-7; 8 positions match TRBD2. The CDR3 runs 15 residues. J gave up 0 bases and V 2 bases, and 4 bases lay outside the gene matches. Germline CDR1 is SGHNT and CDR2 is YYREEE (reference sequence). CDR3 bases: TGTGCCAGCAGCTTAGTTGGGACTAGCTCCTACGAGCAGTACTTC. Translated, it gives CASSLVGTSSYEQYF.

The genes are TRBV7-9 and TRBJ2-1, with TRBD2 identical over 12 bases. This CDR3 spans 16 amino acids. Germline CDR1 and CDR2: SEHNR and FQNEAQ (reference sequence). V trimming: 5 bases; J trimming: 7 bases; junction bases outside the gene matches: 9. The CDR3 protein is CASSTLRLAGANEQFF. The DNA of the CDR3 is TGTGCCAGCAGCACCCTTAGACTAGCGGGAGCTAATGAGCAGTTCTTC.

This clone was seen only a few times. The genes are TRBV7-2 and TRBJ1-1, with TRBD1 matching over 7 bases. This CDR3 is built from 14 residues. The V and J ends lost 5 bases and 6 bases, in that order; junction bases with no gene match: 9. Germline CDR1 is SGHTA and CDR2 is FQGNSA. This chain's CDR3 is CASSPGQPSSEAFF. The CDR3 nucleotides read TGTGCCAGCAGCCCGGGACAGCCGAGTTCTGAAGCTTTCTTT.

The DNA of the CDR3 is TGTGCCAGCAGCGTAGCCCCGGGGGGGCACCAAGAGACCCAGTACTTC. Its protein is CASSVAPGGHQETQYF. This sequence joins TRBV9 and TRBJ2-5; TRBD2 aligns across 8 bases. The CDR3 is 16 residues long. V dropped 0 bases and J dropped 0; count of bases not matched to a gene: 4. Germline assignment: CDR1 SGDLS and CDR2 YYNGEE.

CDR3 sequence: CASSISSGQNTEAFF. The DNA of the CDR3 is TGTGCCAGTAGTATAAGTTCGGGACAGAACACTGAAGCTTTCTTT. The gene calls are TRBV19 and TRBJ1-1, with TRBD1 as a possible D gene (6 bases). There are 15 residues in the CDR3. Germline V lookup: CDR1 LNHDA, CDR2 SQIVND (reference sequence). V was pared by 2 bases and J by 1 base, with 11 bases between.

In its sample, this clone was seen a few times. V usage is TRBV5-4 and J usage is TRBJ2-1; 7 bases match TRBD1. The CDR3 runs to 15 residues. Trimming at V came to 1 base and at J to 0 bases, leaving 1 base not matched to a gene. The germline CDR1 and CDR2 sequences are SGHNT and YYREEE (reference sequence). The CDR3 reads CASSLPGGSYNEQFF. CDR3 coding DNA: TGTGCCAGCAGCTTGCCAGGGGGCTCCTACAATGAGCAGTTCTTC.

This sequence joins TRBV19 and TRBJ2-5; 9 nucleotides line up with TRBD1. The J segment lost 4 bases and the V segment lost 1 base, leaving 4 bases of the junction unmatched. The CDR3 length is 15 residues. Germline V gene lookup returns CDR1 LNHDA and CDR2 SQIVND (reference sequence). The CDR3 DNA follows: TGTGCCAGTAGTATAGTCGGACAGGGGATAGAGACCCAGTACTTC. Translated, it gives CASSIVGQGIETQYF.

This chain connects TRBV11-3 to TRBJ2-6; tentative D call: TRBD2 (6 bases). With 3 bases removed from V and 0 bases from J, the gap between germline ends came to 21 bases. There are 20 residues in the CDR3. Germline lookup yields CDR1 SGHNT and CDR2 YENEEA. CDR3 in DNA: TGTGCCAGCAGCTTCCGAGGAGGGGCGACCTCGAGCTCTGGGGCCAACGTCCTGACTTTC. Translation: CASSFRGGATSSSGANVLTF. Full variable domain (remainder filled in from reference TRBV11-3 and TRBJ2-6): EAGVVQSPRYKIIEKKQPVAFWCNPISGHNTLYWYLQNLGQGPELLIRYENEEAVDDSQLPKDRFSAERLKGVDSTLKIQPAELGDSAVYLCASSFRGGATSSSGANVLTFGAGSRLTVL.

V and J are TRBV10-3 and TRBJ2-5, with 9 bases fitting TRBD1. Germline CDR1 reads ENHRY; CDR2 reads SYGVKD. The CDR3 extends over 16 amino acids. J lost 5 bases, V lost 6 bases, and 13 bases had no gene match. CDR3 sequence: CAIRADRGSRGETQYF. CDR3 nucleotides: TGTGCCATCAGGGCCGACAGGGGGTCCCGCGGTGAGACCCAGTACTTC.

This chain uses TRBV6-2 or TRBV6-3 with TRBJ2-3; 12 bases fit TRBD2. The V gene's germline CDR1 is MNHEY and CDR2 SVGEGT. The CDR3 loop spans 17 amino acids. J was trimmed by 3 bases and V by 4 bases; bases with no gene match: 8. The DNA of the CDR3 is TGTGCCAGCAGTTTGACTAGCGGGAGAGTCTGGACAGATACGCAGTATTTT. Protein: CASSLTSGRVWTDTQYF.

The rearrangement joins TRBV7-9 to TRBJ2-5, with 11 positions matching TRBD2. From germline, CDR1 is SEHNR and CDR2 FQNEAQ (reference sequence). The V and J ends lost 6 bases and 5 bases, in that order; junction bases with no gene match: 2. There are 13 residues in the CDR3. CDR3 DNA: TGTGCCAGCAGTTCTAGCGGGGGGGAGACCCAGTACTTC. Translated: CASSSSGGETQYF.

The chain combines TRBV28 with TRBJ2-5, with 7 bases fitting TRBD2. In germline, CDR1 is MDHEN, CDR2 SYDVKM. There are 13 residues in the CDR3. The ends lost 3 bases at V and 5 bases at J; junction bases unmatched: 3. The CDR3 DNA reads as TGTGCCAGCAGTTTCTTCGGGGGGGAGACCCAGTACTTC. Translation gives CASSFFGGETQYF.

The V call is TRBV18, the J call TRBJ1-1; weak D call: TRBD1 (5 bases). The CDR3 sequence is 13 residues long. The V and J ends lost 6 bases and 3 bases respectively, with 11 bases between them. The V gene's germline CDR1 is KGHSH and CDR2 LQKENI. The CDR3 here is CASSGGSDTEAFF. DNA for the CDR3: TGTGCCAGCTCGGGGGGTTCGGACACTGAAGCTTTCTTT.

The rearrangement joins TRBV7-9 to TRBJ2-5; possible D gene TRBD2, 6 bases. V was pared by 4 bases and J by 4 bases, with 16 bases between. This CDR3 is 15 amino acids long. Germline assignment: CDR1 SEHNR and CDR2 FQNEAQ (reference sequence). CDR3 DNA sequence: TGTGCCAGCAGCTGGCAGGTGGGGGGAAGAGAGACCCAGTACTTC. This sequence encodes CASSWQVGGRETQYF. Full variable domain (remainder filled in from reference TRBV7-9 and TRBJ2-5): DTGVSQNPRHKITKRGQNVTFRCDPISEHNRLYWYRQTLGQGPEFLTYFQNEAQLEKSRLLSDRFSAERPKGSFSTLEIQRTEQGDSAMYLCASSWQVGGRETQYFGPGTRLLVL.

The chain uses TRBV5-6 and TRBJ1-1, with a weak D call TRBD1 (5 bases). The CDR3 has 16 residues. The germline V gene has CDR1 SGHDT and CDR2 YYEEEE. Trimming cost V 0 bases and J 0 bases, with 12 bases left between them. Written as DNA, the CDR3 is TGTGCCAGCAGCTTGGCCGTTGGGGCCCTGAACACTGAAGCTTTCTTT. Its translation is CASSLAVGALNTEAFF.